This entry describes one TCR beta chain. Trimming cost V 1 base and J 1 base; bases outside gene matches: 10. The CDR3 loop spans 18 amino acids. CDR1 is SGHVS and CDR2 is FNYEAQ in the germline V gene. The data are from a study of blood T cell repertoires in COVID-19. Study summary: The United States, Italy and Spain supplied acute and convalescent COVID-19 samples. T cells, B-cell-depleted T cells, or PBMCs provided the cDNA or gDNA that served as material.

The authors' processing: By means of reference gene primer amplification, nucleated cell counts were estimated. Sequenced by immunoSEQ multiplex PCR; TCRdb stores in-frame clones only, minus some. V and J calls and clone size are those listed in that table; D and trimming were worked out from the DNA. Among some 370,000 clones listed, roughly 90% were seen once. This clonotype was obtained from a man aged 35-49 years with acute or convalescent COVID-19. The chain recombines TRBV7-6 with TRBJ2-3; 8 positions agree with TRBD2. The material sequenced was peripheral blood. The CDR3 reads CASSLDRPGGRGTDTQYF. The CDR3 nucleotides are TGTGCCAGCAGCTTAGATCGACCGGGGGGGCGGGGCACAGATACGCAGTATTTT.